This is a list of T cell receptor beta chains from one sample in a study of OX40 agonist ivuxolimab in advanced cancers. Data came from immunoSEQ multiplex PCR; TCRdb stores just in-frame clones and leaves some out. The sample has about 72,000 clones, 85% to 90% seen once. The sample was CD4+ or CD8+ T cells sorted from blood, taken in a trial of the OX40 agonist ivuxolimab. These receptors all come from an adult with an advanced solid tumor such as melanoma, head and neck, liver or kidney cancer. Both conserved end residues are part of each CDR3. Fields, in order: J gene, D gene, V gene, CDR3 protein, CDR3 DNA. D genes are given only for firm matches.

J: TRBJ1-5; D: NA; V: TRBV2; CDR3: CASSEGGYSNQPQHF; DNA: TGTGCCAGCAGTGAGGGGGGATATAGCAATCAGCCCCAGCATTTT
J: TRBJ1-5; D: TRBD1; V: TRBV5-1; CDR3: CASSSGQANQPQHF; DNA: TGCGCCAGCAGCTCAGGACAGGCTAATCAGCCCCAGCATTTT
J: TRBJ1-1; D: NA; V: TRBV11-1; CDR3: CASSFEVRGPSAFF; DNA: TGTGCCAGCAGCTTCGAGGTTAGGGGTCCTAGTGCTTTCTTT
J: TRBJ1-6; D: NA; V: TRBV6-5; CDR3: CASSYWQGRSPLHF; DNA: TGTGCCAGCAGTTACTGGCAGGGGAGGTCACCCCTCCACTTT
J: TRBJ1-4; D: TRBD1; V: TRBV5-4; CDR3: CASSLGAGQLNEKLFF; DNA: TGTGCCAGCAGCTTAGGAGCGGGACAGCTTAATGAAAAACTGTTTTTT
J: TRBJ2-7; D: NA; V: TRBV7-9; CDR3: CASSPSLGLGGLRSYEQYF; DNA: TGTGCCAGCAGCCCGTCCTTAGGACTCGGGGGGCTCCGCTCCTACGAGCAGTACTTC
J: TRBJ2-1; D: TRBD1; V: TRBV14; CDR3: CASSQVQGYEQFF; DNA: TGTGCCAGCAGCCAAGTACAGGGGTATGAGCAGTTCTTC
J: TRBJ2-1; D: NA; V: TRBV21-1; CDR3: CASSAGTKTYNEQFF; DNA: TGTGCCAGCAGCGCCGGGACGAAGACCTACAATGAGCAGTTCTTC
J: TRBJ2-5; D: TRBD1; V: TRBV5-1; CDR3: CASSAQGNNQETQYF; DNA: TGCGCCAGCAGCGCACAGGGGAATAACCAAGAGACCCAGTACTTC
J: TRBJ1-1; D: NA; V: TRBV5-1; CDR3: CASSSGDTEAFF; DNA: TGCGCCAGCAGCTCAGGGGACACTGAAGCTTTCTTT
J: TRBJ2-2; D: TRBD1; V: TRBV5-3; CDR3: CARSFGTASNTGELFF; DNA: TGTGCCAGAAGCTTTGGGACAGCATCGAACACCGGGGAGCTGTTTTTT
J: TRBJ2-7; D: TRBD1; V: TRBV2; CDR3: CASSFRDRGYEQYF; DNA: TGTGCCAGCAGTTTCCGGGACAGGGGTTACGAGCAGTACTTC
J: TRBJ1-4; D: NA; V: TRBV28; CDR3: CASSLDQSATNEKLFF; DNA: TGTGCCAGCAGTTTGGATCAAAGCGCAACTAATGAAAAACTGTTTTTT
J: TRBJ2-7; D: TRBD1; V: TRBV2; CDR3: CASSKDRGYEQYF; DNA: TGTGCCAGCAGTAAAGACAGGGGTTACGAGCAGTACTTC
J: TRBJ1-3; D: NA; V: TRBV11-2; CDR3: CASSRYRTDGNTIYF; DNA: TGTGCCAGCAGCCGATACCGGACAGATGGAAACACCATATATTTT